These 7 T cell receptor beta chains were all obtained from the same sample, sequenced in a study of cytomegalovirus exposure and HLA in healthy donors. Both 60 Vbeta primers and 13 Jbeta primers went into the PCR. The assay was immunoSEQ multiplex PCR, and TCRdb's table has in-frame clones only and misses some. The sample holds about 180,000 clones, around 74% seen once. The sample consisted of PBMCs. These receptors all stem from a female donor in good health and CMV-seronegative.

The sample holds a few counts of this clone. V usage is TRBV6-1 and J usage is TRBJ2-1, with TRBD1 matching 12 bases. Germline V lookup: CDR1 MNHNS, CDR2 SASEGT. V shed 8 bases, J shed 7 bases, and the junction held 6 bases outside the gene matches. The CDR3 totals 14 residues. The CDR3, as DNA: TGTGCCAGCGTCACGGGACAGGGGGCAAATGAGCAGTTCTTC. Protein: CASVTGQGANEQFF.

The V gene is TRBV4-3, the J gene TRBJ2-6, with 12 bases identical to TRBD1. Germline V gives CDR1 LGHNA, CDR2 YSLEER. CDR3 size: 19 residues. Trimming at V came to 4 bases and at J to 1 base, leaving 8 bases not matched to a gene. CDR3: CASSPGTGGSVSGANVLTF. Here the CDR3 DNA reads TGCGCCAGCAGCCCCGGGACAGGGGGCTCCGTTTCTGGGGCCAACGTCCTGACTTTC.

The chain carries TRBV19 and TRBJ2-5, with TRBD1 identical over 8 bases. Germline CDR1 LNHDA, CDR2 SQIVND (reference sequence). CDR3 size: 14 residues. Trimming cost V 5 bases and J 2 bases; bases outside gene matches: 4. The CDR3 sequence is CASSGTGGQETQYF. DNA for the CDR3: TGTGCCAGTAGTGGTACAGGGGGGCAAGAGACCCAGTACTTC.

This clone appeared a single time. The rearrangement uses TRBV10-1 and TRBJ2-7, with TRBD2 matching over 11 bases. CDR1 is WNHNN, CDR2 SYGVQD, per germline (reference sequence). The CDR3 covers 15 residues. Trimming removed 2 bases from V and 6 bases from J; junction bases left unmatched: 6. DNA for the CDR3: TGCGCCAGCAGTGAGATAGCGGGGGGGCTATCCGAGCAGTACTTC. Translating gives CASSEIAGGLSEQYF.

The CDR3 loop is CAWNLPGPTSGYTF. In DNA, the CDR3 is TGTGCCTGGAATCTTCCAGGGCCTACAAGTGGCTACACCTTC. The chain recombines TRBV30 with TRBJ1-2; D possibly corresponds to TRBD1 (5 bases). This CDR3 is 14 amino acids long. Germline V gene data show CDR1 as GTSNPN and CDR2 as SVGIG (reference sequence). V shed 4 bases and J shed 7 bases, with 19 bases lying between them.

The chain carries TRBV4-2 and TRBJ2-1, with 9 positions matching TRBD1. Germline V gives CDR1 LGHNA, CDR2 YNFKEQ. V lost 0 bases to trimming and J lost 5 bases; unmatched junction nucleotides: 5. The CDR3 is 16 residues long. In DNA form, the CDR3 reads TGTGCCAGCAGCCAAGATCGGGACAGGGCCGACAATGAGCAGTTCTTC. It yields the protein CASSQDRDRADNEQFF.

This clone was seen more than once but under ten times. The chain carries TRBV19 and TRBJ2-7; 7 positions agree with TRBD1. The CDR3 sequence is 13 residues long. Germline CDR1 LNHDA, CDR2 SQIVND (reference sequence). V shed 6 bases, J shed 2 bases, and the junction held 4 bases outside the gene matches. The CDR3, as DNA: TGTGCCAGTAGAGGGACAGATACCTACGAGCAGTACTTC. This translates into CASRGTDTYEQYF.